The T cell receptor (beta chain) described here comes from a study of blood T cell repertoires in COVID-19. Study context: Samples came from the United States, Italy and Spain, spanning acute and convalescent COVID-19.

The CDR3 is 15 amino acids. The germline gives CDR1 SGHTA, CDR2 FQGTGA. The V gene lost 2 bases and the J gene lost 4 bases, with 13 bases spanning the gap. This clone showed up just once. Only in-frame clones appear in the TCRdb table, and some are missing; sequencing was by immunoSEQ multiplex PCR. The data show 55,000 to 65,000 clones, with 85% to 90% seen just once and 8.3% held by the top ten. The genes are TRBV7-3 and TRBJ2-3; D is unclear. The sample was peripheral blood. This TCR was sampled from a human donor with active COVID-19. The donor label of this sample is uncertain. CDR3 sequence: CASSLGLHFADTQYF. In DNA, the CDR3 is TGTGCCAGCAGCTTAGGCCTCCATTTCGCAGATACGCAGTATTTT.